This T cell receptor (beta chain) derives from a study of breast tumors, draining lymph nodes, adjacent tissues (dated by TCRdb to 2016 to 2017). For context, the study as a whole: Breast cancer patients provided tumor, adjacent nontumor tissue and axillary lymph nodes, and the study compared the TCR beta repertoires across these three sources. In human breast cancer, the study set out to assess how tumor, surrounding tissue and draining lymph node repertoires relate to one another and whether T cells might be exchanged between them. Study-wide findings and limitations: The data were judged consistent with most tumor T cells deriving from the lymph node and then expanding within tumor tissue. In luminal-like breast cancer, tumor and nontumor tissue repertoires resembled each other significantly more than in basal-like breast cancer. Tumors showed preferential V and J gene usage, and their T-cell repertoire diversity fell below that of lymph nodes yet above that of nontumor tissue. Rather than being directly demonstrated, the conclusion that tumor T cells originate in lymph nodes was presented as consistent with a hypothesis.

TCRdb names Illumina HiSeq 2000 as the instrument used. TCR beta chain libraries were generated by multiplex PCR amplification. The amplified TCR beta chain products were analyzed by high-throughput sequencing. Using fastp trimming at Q25 and MiXCR clonotype assembly, TCRdb reanalyzed the public sequencing data and kept in-frame beta chains. Rows with a matching CDR3 protein are joined into one entry that keeps the most common DNA and genes. The sample data list 150,000 or so distinct CDR3 sequences, and around 33% of these were observed just once. The ten top clones hold 3% to 4.5% of the sample. The germline V gene (reference sequence) supplies CDR1 LGHDT and CDR2 YNNKEL. The CDR3 measures 11 amino acids from cysteine to phenylalanine. Only the CDR3 region is kept as DNA, spanning 33 bases read in frame from base 1. Lymph node samples came from the axillary draining lymph nodes of breast cancer patients.

As regards this clonotype: What antigen it recognizes has not been identified. Being one base from a much bigger clone, this may be a read error.

The sequencing sample was made of axillary lymph node tissue. Rearrangement joined TRBV3-1 to TRBJ2-7; the D gene is unclear. The sequence was obtained from a female donor with breast cancer. Some clones in this sample may be carry-over from other donors' samples. The DNA sequence is given as TGTGCCACAGCTGGGTCCTACGAGCAGTGCTTC. Translated, this gives CATAGSYEQCF.